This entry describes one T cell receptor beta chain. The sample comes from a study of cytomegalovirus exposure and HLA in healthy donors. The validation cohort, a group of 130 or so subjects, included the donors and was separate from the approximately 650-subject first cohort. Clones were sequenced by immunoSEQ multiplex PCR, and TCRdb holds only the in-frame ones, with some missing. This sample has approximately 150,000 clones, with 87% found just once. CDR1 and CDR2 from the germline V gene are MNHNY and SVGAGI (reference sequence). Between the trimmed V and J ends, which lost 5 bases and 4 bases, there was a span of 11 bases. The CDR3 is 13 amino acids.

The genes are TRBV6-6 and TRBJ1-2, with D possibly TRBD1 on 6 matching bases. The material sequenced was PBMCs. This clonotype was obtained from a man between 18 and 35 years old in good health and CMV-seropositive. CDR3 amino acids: CASSLDSTYGYTF. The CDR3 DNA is TGTGCCAGCAGTCTGGACAGTACCTATGGCTACACCTTC.